This T cell receptor (beta chain) was documented in a study of blood T cell repertoires in COVID-19. Background on the study: The United States, Italy and Spain were the sources of the acute and convalescent COVID-19 samples. Sources were T cells, B-cell-depleted T cells, or PBMCs; the material itself was cDNA or gDNA.

The CDR3 has 12 amino acids. Germline V gene lookup returns CDR1 MDHEN and CDR2 SYDVKM. Trimming removed 11 bases from V and 4 bases from J, with 14 bases in between. As handled by the study authors: Scientists estimated how many nucleated cells there were by amplifying reference gene primers. Sequencing used immunoSEQ multiplex PCR; TCRdb keeps in-frame clones, though not all of them. Clone size and V and J calls were adopted from that table, with D and trimming inferred from the DNA. The repertoire includes about 150,000 clones, 91% of them detected once, and 0.45% to 0.65% sits in the top ten. The sample was peripheral blood. This TCR was recovered from a man aged 50 to 60 with acute or convalescent COVID-19. V is TRBV28 and J is TRBJ1-2, with D possibly TRBD1 on 6 matching bases. The CDR3 reads CASGRGIYGYTF. CDR3 nucleotide sequence: TGTGCCTCGGGCAGGGGAATCTATGGCTACACCTTC.